A selection of T cell receptor beta chains follows, all from one sample in a study of T cell responses to AZD1222 COVID-19 vaccine. Assay: immunoSEQ multiplex PCR; the TCRdb copy retains only in-frame clones and omits some. The table lists about 120,000 clones, roughly nine tenths of them singletons. The source was peripheral blood, collected on day 0 of AZD1222 vaccination. The receptor set was obtained from an adult in good health. Each CDR3 is given with its conserved first and last residue. A D gene is named only where the DNA matches it firmly. The size entry is marked missing in some rows and otherwise reads once, few, many or a size class.

J,size,D,V,CDR3,DNA
TRBJ1-1,once,-,TRBV5-1,CASSLGYLGNTEAFF,TGCGCCAGCAGCTTGGGTTATTTAGGGAACACTGAAGCTTTCTTT
TRBJ2-5,-,-,TRBV4-1,CASSQEGETQYF,TGCGCCAGCAGCCAAGAGGGAGAGACCCAGTACTTC
TRBJ1-5,-,-,TRBV27,CASSLSIAGNQPQHF,TGTGCCAGCAGTTTATCCATAGCTGGTAATCAGCCCCAGCATTTT
TRBJ1-2,-,TRBD1,TRBV6-1,CASSEARTGSAYGYTF,TGTGCCAGCAGTGAAGCCCGGACAGGGAGCGCTTATGGCTACACCTTC
TRBJ2-7,few,TRBD2,TRBV2,CASKLAALGEQYF,TGTGCCAGCAAACTAGCGGCTCTGGGGGAGCAGTACTTC
TRBJ2-7,-,TRBD1,TRBV28,CASRGTGTVLPSYEQYF,TGTGCCAGCAGGGGGACCGGGACAGTGCTCCCTTCCTACGAGCAGTACTTC
TRBJ1-1,-,TRBD1,TRBV6-2/TRBV6-3,CASSRDRVRGPEAFF,TGTGCCAGCAGTCGAGACAGGGTCCGGGGCCCTGAAGCTTTCTTT
TRBJ1-3,-,-,TRBV6-5,CASTYREQLSGNTIYF,TGTGCCAGCACTTACCGGGAACAGTTAAGTGGAAACACCATATATTTT
TRBJ2-7,-,-,TRBV12-3/TRBV12-4,CASSFGYAYEQYF,TGTGCCAGCAGTTTTGGGTACGCCTACGAGCAGTACTTC
TRBJ1-1,-,TRBD1,TRBV19,CASSTPDRGRTLNTEAFF,TGTGCCAGTAGTACCCCGGACAGGGGACGGACCTTGAACACTGAAGCTTTCTTT
TRBJ1-2,-,TRBD1,TRBV27,CASSTTGGYGYTF,TGTGCCAGCAGTACGACAGGGGGGTATGGCTACACCTTC
TRBJ1-1,-,-,TRBV10-1,CASSPEVYTEAFF,TGCGCCAGCAGCCCCGAGGTGTACACTGAAGCTTTCTTT
TRBJ1-2,-,-,TRBV11-2,CASRHIGQRVSYGYTF,TGTGCCAGCAGGCATATCGGACAGAGGGTTAGCTATGGCTACACCTTC
TRBJ1-2,-,TRBD1,TRBV7-2,CASSLYGQGDGYTF,TGTGCCAGCAGCTTATATGGACAGGGGGATGGCTACACCTTC
TRBJ1-2,-,TRBD1,TRBV13,CASSTWDSENYGYTF,TGTGCCAGCAGCACGTGGGACAGCGAGAACTATGGCTACACCTTC
TRBJ2-1,-,TRBD2,TRBV29-1,CSVTSGVYNEQFF,TGCAGCGTTACTAGCGGAGTTTACAATGAGCAGTTCTTC
TRBJ2-3,-,-,TRBV7-9,CASSPVVGASTDTQYF,TGTGCCAGCAGCCCCGTTGTCGGGGCGTCCACAGATACGCAGTATTTT
TRBJ1-2,-,TRBD1,TRBV3-1/TRBV3-2,CASGQADYGYTF,TGTGCCAGCGGACAGGCTGACTATGGCTACACCTTC
TRBJ2-7,few,-,TRBV28,CASSLYRANEQYF,TGTGCCAGCAGTTTATACAGGGCGAACGAGCAGTACTTC
TRBJ1-2,-,-,TRBV12-3/TRBV12-4,CASSPNRQYGYTF,TGTGCCAGCAGTCCCAATCGACAGTATGGCTACACCTTC
TRBJ1-4,-,-,TRBV9,CASSVEDRNEKLFF,TGTGCCAGCAGCGTAGAGGATAGAAATGAAAAACTGTTTTTT
TRBJ2-7,-,-,TRBV29-1,CSVGGGRGSEQYF,TGCAGCGTAGGGGGAGGCCGGGGTAGCGAGCAGTACTTC
TRBJ2-3,-,TRBD2,TRBV5-1,CASSSRLAGGQDTQYF,TGCGCCAGCAGCTCCAGACTAGCGGGGGGACAAGATACGCAGTATTTT
TRBJ1-4,-,-,TRBV15,CATSRVGGRSREKLFF,TGTGCCACCAGCAGAGTGGGGGGCAGGTCGAGGGAAAAACTGTTTTTT
TRBJ2-1,-,TRBD2,TRBV5-4,CASSSGLAMYEQFF,TGTGCCAGCAGCAGCGGACTAGCGATGTATGAGCAGTTCTTC
TRBJ2-1,-,TRBD2,TRBV19,CASSTTSGRASEQFF,TGTGCCAGTAGTACCACTAGCGGGAGGGCCAGTGAGCAGTTCTTC
TRBJ2-3,-,-,TRBV6-1,CASSEATGGPTRF,TGTGCCAGCAGTGAAGCCACAGGTGGTCCCACCCGGTTT
TRBJ2-2,-,-,TRBV7-9,CASSLGSSTGELFF,TGTGCCAGCAGCTTGGGGAGCAGCACCGGGGAGCTGTTTTTT
TRBJ2-2,-,TRBD1,TRBV11-2,CASTRRQGASTGELFF,TGTGCCAGCACAAGGCGACAGGGGGCAAGCACCGGGGAGCTGTTTTTT
TRBJ2-7,once,-,TRBV28,CASSLTGLGYEQYF,TGTGCCAGCAGCCTGACAGGATTGGGGTACGAGCAGTACTTC
TRBJ1-5,-,-,TRBV21-1,CASSKGQGRWDSNQPQHF,TGTGCCAGCAGCAAAGGACAGGGAAGATGGGATAGCAATCAGCCCCAGCATTTT
TRBJ1-2,-,-,TRBV27,CASSPEADVGEIYGYTF,TGTGCCAGCAGCCCCGAGGCGGACGTGGGAGAGATTTATGGCTACACCTTC
TRBJ1-5,-,-,TRBV27,CASSLTFGGGNQPQHF,TGTGCCAGCAGTTTAACGTTCGGGGGTGGCAATCAGCCCCAGCATTTT
TRBJ1-5,-,-,TRBV19,CASSIGQNSNQPQHF,TGTGCCAGTAGTATTGGGCAGAATAGCAATCAGCCCCAGCATTTT
TRBJ2-7,-,TRBD2,TRBV12-5,CASGLVTGRGAYEQYF,TGTGCTAGTGGTTTGGTAACAGGACGGGGGGCCTACGAGCAGTACTTC
TRBJ2-3,-,-,TRBV7-9,CASSPGSTDTQYF,TGTGCCAGCAGCCCCGGGAGCACAGATACGCAGTATTTT
TRBJ1-3,-,TRBD1,TRBV7-9,CASSPGQPSGNTIYF,TGTGCCAGCAGCCCGGGACAGCCCTCTGGAAACACCATATATTTT
TRBJ1-6,few,TRBD1,TRBV6-2/TRBV6-3,CASSYTGGASPLHF,TGTGCCAGCAGTTACACAGGGGGCGCTTCACCCCTCCACTTT
TRBJ1-4,-,TRBD1,TRBV27,CASSPTGGSNEKLFF,TGTGCCAGCAGTCCGACAGGGGGCTCGAATGAAAAACTGTTTTTT
TRBJ2-2,-,-,TRBV12-5,CASGSGVTGELFF,TGTGCTAGTGGTTCAGGGGTCACCGGGGAGCTGTTTTTT
TRBJ1-2,-,-,TRBV30,CAWSLGGGYTF,TGTGCCTGGAGCCTGGGCGGAGGCTACACCTTC
TRBJ1-1,-,TRBD1,TRBV11-2,CASSKPGQGSTEAFF,TGTGCCAGCAGCAAACCGGGACAGGGGAGCACTGAAGCTTTCTTT
TRBJ1-2,-,-,TRBV7-8,CASSAEGGYGYTF,TGTGCCAGCAGCGCAGAAGGGGGGTATGGCTACACCTTC
TRBJ1-5,-,-,TRBV6-5,CASSSGRNQPQHF,TGTGCCAGCAGTTCTGGACGCAATCAGCCCCAGCATTTT
TRBJ1-5,once,-,TRBV2,CASSLLDSNQPQHF,TGTGCCAGCAGCTTGCTGGATAGCAATCAGCCCCAGCATTTT
TRBJ1-1,-,-,TRBV30,CAWRQDTEAFF,TGTGCCTGGAGACAGGACACTGAAGCTTTCTTT
TRBJ1-4,-,-,TRBV7-9,CASSLVGATNEKLFF,TGTGCCAGCAGCTTAGTTGGAGCAACTAATGAAAAACTGTTTTTT
TRBJ2-7,-,TRBD1,TRBV27,CASSRQGSSYEQYF,TGTGCCAGCAGTCGACAGGGGAGCTCCTACGAGCAGTACTTC
TRBJ2-7,few,-,TRBV25-1,CASSYRSEQYF,TGTGCCAGCAGTTACCGAAGCGAGCAGTACTTC
TRBJ2-3,once,-,TRBV9,CASSVGGDTDTQYF,TGTGCCAGCAGCGTAGGGGGGGACACAGATACGCAGTATTTT
TRBJ2-7,-,-,TRBV6-5,CASSYRVGSYEQYF,TGTGCCAGCAGTTACAGAGTCGGATCCTACGAGCAGTACTTC
TRBJ2-7,few,-,TRBV5-5,CASSWDISFSYEQYF,TGTGCCAGCAGCTGGGACATTAGTTTCTCCTACGAGCAGTACTTC
TRBJ2-7,-,-,TRBV2,CASAEGATYEQYF,TGTGCCAGCGCGGAAGGGGCTACCTACGAGCAGTACTTC
TRBJ1-5,-,-,TRBV30,CAWSVVGGNQPQHF,TGTGCCTGGAGTGTAGTGGGTGGCAATCAGCCCCAGCATTTT